Listed here are 7 T cell receptor beta chains from one sample, sequenced in a study of OX40 agonist ivuxolimab in advanced cancers. Sequenced by immunoSEQ multiplex PCR; TCRdb stores in-frame clones only, minus some. There are some 7,100 clones in the sample; roughly 88% occur only once, and 1.5% to 2% lies in the top ten. The input for sequencing was CD4+ or CD8+ T cells sorted from blood, taken in a trial of the OX40 agonist ivuxolimab. The source of these receptors is an adult with an advanced solid tumor such as melanoma, head and neck, liver or kidney cancer.

This clone was counted once. The chain is built from TRBV4-1 and TRBJ2-7; the D gene is possibly TRBD2 (8 bases). CDR1 is MGHRA, CDR2 YSYEKL, per germline. V was clipped by 0 bases and J by 4 bases, with 16 bases between them. This CDR3 has 16 amino acids. The CDR3 protein is CASSQDRGGGGYEQYF. DNA for the CDR3: TGCGCCAGCAGCCAAGATAGAGGGGGCGGGGGGTACGAGCAGTACTTC.

The CDR3 protein is CATLSGSQAGEQFF. As DNA, the CDR3 is TGTGCCACCCTTAGCGGGAGTCAGGCTGGTGAGCAGTTCTTC. The chain has TRBV19 and TRBJ2-1; 9 bases line up with TRBD2. Germline assignment: CDR1 LNHDA and CDR2 SQIVND (reference sequence). The V and J ends lost 10 bases and 9 bases, in that order; junction bases with no gene match: 13. CDR3 length equals 14 residues.

This clone has only one observation. The V call is TRBV4-3, the J call TRBJ1-3; possibly TRBD1 for D (5 bases). The CDR3 runs 16 residues. The germline V and J ends were trimmed by 0 bases and 0 bases, with 9 bases remaining between them. Germline V gene data show CDR1 as LGHNA and CDR2 as YSLEER. CDR3 region: CASSQEQESSGNTIYF. CDR3 bases: TGCGCCAGCAGCCAAGAACAGGAGAGCTCTGGAAACACCATATATTTT.

This chain's CDR3 is CASSPLGSGPFYEQYF. The CDR3 region has the DNA TGTGCCAGCAGCCCTCTTGGTAGCGGGCCCTTTTACGAGCAGTACTTC. The V gene is TRBV7-8, the J gene TRBJ2-7; TRBD2 agrees at 7 bases. The CDR3 length is 16 residues. With V trimmed by 5 bases and J by 4 bases, 14 bases remained unmatched. Germline lookup yields CDR1 SGHVS and CDR2 FQNEAQ.

This rearrangement joins TRBV19 to TRBJ2-5, with D tentatively TRBD2 (5 bases). The V gene's germline CDR1 is LNHDA and CDR2 SQIVND (reference sequence). This CDR3 region has 17 residues. Trimming took 7 bases from V and 8 from J, leaving 29 bases between them. CDR3 in DNA: TGTGCCAGTAAAGCGAGCGGACCCAGTTTATTCAAGAGAACCCAGTACTTC. Protein sequence: CASKASGPSLFKRTQYF.

J is TRBJ2-1 and V is TRBV6-5; no definite D call. V lost 3 bases and J lost 0, with 9 bases in between. Germline V lookup: CDR1 MNHEY, CDR2 SVGAGI. The CDR3 length is 15 residues. CDR3 region: CASSYGGYSYNEQFF. The CDR3, as DNA: TGTGCCAGCAGTTATGGCGGCTACTCCTACAATGAGCAGTTCTTC.

The chain joins TRBV7-9 to TRBJ1-6; TRBD1 agrees at 10 bases. CDR1 and CDR2 (germline): SEHNR, FQNEAQ (reference sequence). The CDR3 sequence is 16 residues long. J was trimmed by 7 bases and V by 5 bases; bases with no gene match: 8. CDR3 in DNA: TGTGCCAGCAGCCAGGGACAGGGGTTCACCAATTCACCCCTCCACTTT. Amino acids: CASSQGQGFTNSPLHF. The full variable domain, completed using reference TRBV7-9 and TRBJ1-6, is DTGVSQNPRHKITKRGQNVTFRCDPISEHNRLYWYRQTLGQGPEFLTYFQNEAQLEKSRLLSDRFSAERPKGSFSTLEIQRTEQGDSAMYLCASSQGQGFTNSPLHFGNGTRLTVT.